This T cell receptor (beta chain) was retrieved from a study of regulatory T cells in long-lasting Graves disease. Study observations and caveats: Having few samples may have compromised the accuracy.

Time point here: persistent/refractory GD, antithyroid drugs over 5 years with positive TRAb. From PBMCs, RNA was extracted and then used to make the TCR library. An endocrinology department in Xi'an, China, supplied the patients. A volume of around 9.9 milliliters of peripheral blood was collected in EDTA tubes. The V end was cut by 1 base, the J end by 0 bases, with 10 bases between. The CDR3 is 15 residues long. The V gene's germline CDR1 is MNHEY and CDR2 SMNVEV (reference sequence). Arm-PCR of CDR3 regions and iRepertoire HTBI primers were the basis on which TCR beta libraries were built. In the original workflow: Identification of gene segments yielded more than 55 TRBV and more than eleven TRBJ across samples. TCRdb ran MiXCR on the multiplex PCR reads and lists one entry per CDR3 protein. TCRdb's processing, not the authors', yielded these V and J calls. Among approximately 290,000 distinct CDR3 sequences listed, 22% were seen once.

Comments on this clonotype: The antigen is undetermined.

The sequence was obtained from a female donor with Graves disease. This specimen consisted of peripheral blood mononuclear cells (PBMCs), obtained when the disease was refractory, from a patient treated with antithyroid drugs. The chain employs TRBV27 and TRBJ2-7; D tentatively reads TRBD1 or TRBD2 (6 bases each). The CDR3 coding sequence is TGTGCCAGCAGTTTATTTGGGGGGCTCTCCTACGAGCAGTACTTC. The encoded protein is CASSLFGGLSYEQYF.